The source of this T cell receptor (beta chain) is a study of immune heterogeneity within non-small cell lung tumors (dated by TCRdb to between 2017 and 2018). With respect to the entire study: By histology, a few squamous cell carcinomas, about 10 non-squamous carcinomas and 1 tumor not otherwise specified were included. To look at intratumoral immune heterogeneity, the study ran whole-exome sequencing, RNA-seq and TCR beta repertoire sequencing on several spatially distinct regions taken from every NSCLC tumor. For mutant peptides 8 to 11 amino acids long, netMHCpan-3.0 predicted neoantigen binding to the HLA alleles of each patient. TCR repertoire analysis included roughly 58 tumor loci from about 15 patients, whereas transcriptome data included only 40 to 50 loci from around eleven patients. The full study reports these points: Within a given patient, the same dominant CDR3B clonotypes showed up repeatedly across loci, although different tumor locations also carried unique high-frequency clones. High-frequency TCR beta clonotypes were largely distinct between individual patients. A moderate positive correlation (R approximately 0.35), which was statistically significant, linked local T-cell repertoire clonality to local tumor mutational burden.

The TCR template was genomic DNA extracted from bulk tumor tissue, and about 0.6 ug of gDNA was amplified for each sample. During surgery, several biopsies were collected from each primary tumor and placed as far from one another as possible within the tumor mass. Patients in the study cohort, which was described as untreated, were newly diagnosed NSCLC cases going through curative surgery. The donor group was made up of 15 newly diagnosed non-small cell lung cancer patients undergoing surgery with curative intent. The resected tumor masses were reviewed by two independent pathologists. Only high-quality DNA and RNA samples were carried forward to sequencing. In regard to this clonotype: No cognate antigen has been identified for it. No per-base quality is available; no much larger clone lies one base away.

The TCR beta CDR3 region was amplified with a multiplex PCR system whose first round ran for approximately 10 cycles using 32 V-gene forward primers and 13 J-gene reverse primers. The first PCR round was done with a QIAGEN Multiplex PCR Kit, and the primer sequences were filed in Chinese patent CN105087789A. A second PCR round added Illumina universal primers using the Phusion High-Fidelity PCR Kit. The TCR libraries underwent paired-end sequencing with a read length of 151 bp on the Illumina HiSeq X Ten platform. The authors' analysis ran thus. Reads without multiplex PCR primers were removed using Cutadapt, read pairs were merged using PEAR, and CDR3 regions were called using MiXCR with default settings. Repertoire diversity was assessed by Shannon entropy, and clonality was calculated as one minus the Shannon entropy divided by the ln of the count of productive unique sequences. A clonotype counted as a dominant or high-frequency T-cell clone when its frequency was 0.5% or higher. The raw public reads went through TCRdb reprocessing: fastp at Q25, MiXCR clone calling, in-frame beta chains kept. Duplicate CDR3 protein sequences are folded into a single record with the most common DNA and genes. The V and J calls were determined by TCRdb, not by the authors. The sample table holds 8,500 to 13,000 distinct CDR3 sequences, of which 25% to 30% were seen once. Clones ranked in the top ten supply 7% to 8.5% of the sample.

Sample: lung tumor tissue. The sequence was collected from a woman between 55 and 75 years old with non-small cell lung cancer.

For the CDR3, the sequence is CASSLVGQDSPLHF. The nucleotide sequence is given as TGTGCCAGCAGCTTAGTTGGACAGGATTCACCCCTCCACTTT. This receptor chain uses TRBV7-9 and TRBJ1-6, with 7 bases in between that match TRBD1. V lost 1 base and J lost 8 bases, and the count of bases not matched to a germline gene is 2. Looking up the germline V gene (reference sequence) yields CDR1 SEHNR and CDR2 FQNEAQ. The CDR3 runs 14 residues from the cysteine to the phenylalanine. CDR3 DNA only is kept here, 42 bases in frame from base 1.